Presented here are 31 T cell receptor beta chains from one specimen sequenced in a study of cytomegalovirus exposure and HLA in healthy donors. It was with 60 Vbeta and 13 Jbeta primers that the PCR ran. The data were produced by immunoSEQ multiplex PCR, yet TCRdb's version contains in-frame clones alone and is incomplete. The repertoire has approximately 150,000 clones, roughly 80% of them found once; the top ten carry just over 4.5%. The sequenced sample was PBMCs. These receptors all come from a man aged 35 to 55 in good health and CMV-seronegative.

The V call is TRBV7-3, the J call TRBJ2-3; 9 positions match TRBD1. With 6 bases clipped from V and 1 base from J, the junction kept 2 bases outside the gene matches. Per the germline V gene, CDR1 is SGHTA and CDR2 is FQGTGA. The CDR3 is made up of 14 amino acids. CDR3 bases: TGTGCCAGCAGTCGGACAGGGGGCACAGATACGCAGTATTTT. Translated, it gives CASSRTGGTDTQYF.

The rearrangement links TRBV10-2 to TRBJ1-2; 8 bases map to TRBD1. The CDR3 runs to 15 residues. V lost 10 bases, J lost 3 bases, and 13 bases stayed unmatched. Germline CDR1 WSHSY, CDR2 SAAADI. The DNA of the CDR3 is TGCGCCACCAAGAGGGGGGACAGGCTGTACTATGGCTACACCTTC. This encodes CATKRGDRLYYGYTF.

DNA for the CDR3: TGCAGCGTTGAAGATCAGGGGGGCACTGAAGCTTTCTTT. Amino acid sequence: CSVEDQGGTEAFF. The rearrangement links TRBV29-1 to TRBJ1-1; 7 nucleotides agree with TRBD1. The J segment lost 4 bases and the V segment lost 0 bases, leaving 2 bases of the junction unmatched. The germline gives CDR1 SQVTM, CDR2 ANQGSEA. CDR3 length equals 13 residues.

This sequence joins TRBV5-1 and TRBJ1-4; 7 nucleotides line up with TRBD1. With 4 bases clipped from V and 5 bases from J, the junction kept 8 bases outside the gene matches. The CDR3 spans 15 residues. Germline CDR1 is SGHRS and CDR2 is YFSETQ. The CDR3 spells CASSGTGVQNEKLFF. The CDR3 DNA is TGCGCCAGCAGCGGTACAGGGGTCCAAAATGAAAAACTGTTTTTT.

The CDR3: CASSPWTGLANQPQHF. The CDR3, as DNA: TGTGCCAGCAGCCCCTGGACAGGGTTGGCGAATCAGCCCCAGCATTTT. The rearrangement uses TRBV7-9 and TRBJ1-5, with 8 positions matching TRBD1. Germline V gene sequence: CDR1 SEHNR, CDR2 FQNEAQ (reference sequence). This CDR3 is 16 amino acids long. Germline trimming cut 5 bases from V and 4 bases from J; bases unmatched to any gene: 10. Based on the CDR3 plus reference TRBV7-9 and TRBJ1-5, the full variable domain is DTGVSQNPRHKITKRGQNVTFRCDPISEHNRLYWYRQTLGQGPEFLTYFQNEAQLEKSRLLSDRFSAERPKGSFSTLEIQRTEQGDSAMYLCASSPWTGLANQPQHFGDGTRLSIL.

The chain joins TRBV19 to TRBJ2-3; maybe TRBD2 (5 bases). The CDR3 runs 13 residues. V was shortened by 6 bases and J by 2 bases, with 9 bases between the two germline ends. Germline assignment: CDR1 LNHDA and CDR2 SQIVND (reference sequence). CDR3 sequence: CASSSGLTDTQYF. The CDR3 DNA is TGTGCCAGTAGCTCCGGACTCACAGATACGCAGTATTTT.

The V call is TRBV7-7, the J call TRBJ2-3; 8 nucleotides line up with TRBD2. The germline V gene encodes CDR1 SSHAT and CDR2 FNYEAQ (reference sequence). Unmatched junction bases numbered 12, after V lost 10 bases and J lost 0 bases. This CDR3 has 16 amino acids. CDR3 loop: CATPYTGGVSTDTQYF. CDR3 nucleotides: TGTGCCACTCCTTACACGGGGGGGGTTAGCACAGATACGCAGTATTTT.

The genes are TRBV5-3 and TRBJ1-2, with D possibly matching TRBD1 (5 bases). TRBV5-3 is an open reading frame, and its role is uncertain. V was shortened by 4 bases and J by 5 bases, with 18 bases between the two germline ends. CDR3 length: 15 amino acids. The CDR3 DNA reads TGTGCCAGAAGCATACAACAGGCCTGCTTATATGGCTACACCTTC. It specifies CARSIQQACLYGYTF.

This chain uses TRBV5-1 with TRBJ2-7, with 7 bases lining up with TRBD1. Trimming cost V 2 bases and J 0 bases; bases outside gene matches: 5. The CDR3 length is 15 residues. The germline gives CDR1 SGHRS, CDR2 YFSETQ. The CDR3 reads CASSLQGLSSYEQYF. CDR3 coding DNA: TGCGCCAGCAGCTTACAGGGGTTGAGCTCCTACGAGCAGTACTTC.

The count of this clone is one. The chain couples TRBV7-2 to TRBJ1-2; D might be TRBD1 (6 bases). This CDR3 is 13 amino acids long. V was cut by 7 bases and J by 3 bases, with 12 bases left in between. CDR1 and CDR2 (germline): SGHTA, FQGNSA. The CDR3, as DNA: TGTGCCAGCAACAGACAGGACCACTATGGCTACACCTTC. Translating gives CASNRQDHYGYTF.

The table lists this clone with a few counts. V usage is TRBV10-2 and J usage is TRBJ2-5; 12 bases align to TRBD2. V lost 6 bases, J lost 4 bases, and 6 bases stayed unmatched. Germline loops: CDR1 WSHSY, CDR2 SAAADI. There are 15 residues in the CDR3. CDR3 bases: TGCGCCAGCAGGACTAGCGGGGGAGTGGGAGAGACCCAGTACTTC. Its protein product is CASRTSGGVGETQYF.

J is TRBJ1-5 and V is TRBV5-8; 8 nucleotides align to TRBD1. J gave up 1 base and V 4 bases, and 7 bases lay outside the gene matches. The CDR3 has 16 residues. Germline lookup yields CDR1 SGHTS and CDR2 YDEGEE. Written as DNA, the CDR3 is TGTGCCAGCAGCAATTTCCAGGGGGCGAGCAATCAGCCCCAGCATTTT. Amino acid sequence: CASSNFQGASNQPQHF.

The V gene is TRBV5-1, the J gene TRBJ1-3; 10 nucleotides match TRBD1. The germline V gene encodes CDR1 SGHRS and CDR2 YFSETQ. This CDR3 has 17 residues. V was pared by 0 bases and J by 1 base, with 4 bases of the junction left unmatched. The chain's CDR3 is CASSLGDRGPSGNTIYF. The DNA of the CDR3 is TGCGCCAGCAGCTTGGGGGACAGGGGACCTTCTGGAAACACCATATATTTT.

This clone was seen only once. V is TRBV19 and J is TRBJ1-5, with 7 bases that match TRBD1. V was pared by 10 bases and J by 2 bases, with 8 bases of the junction left unmatched. CDR3 length: 14 amino acids. CDR1 is LNHDA, CDR2 SQIVND, per germline (reference sequence). DNA of the CDR3: TGTGCCACCCGGACAGGCCGGGGCAATCAGCCCCAGCATTTT. Translated, it gives CATRTGRGNQPQHF.

The J gene is TRBJ2-7, the V gene TRBV6-1; TRBD1 matches at 9 bases. Germline loops: CDR1 MNHNS, CDR2 SASEGT. The CDR3 consists of 12 residues. J was trimmed by 6 bases and V by 6 bases; bases with no gene match: 3. DNA for the CDR3: TGTGCCAGCAGGGACAGGGGTTTCGAGCAGTACTTC. It translates to CASRDRGFEQYF.

The chain employs TRBV27 and TRBJ2-3; weak D call: TRBD2 (6 bases). There are 14 residues in the CDR3. V shed 5 bases and J shed 1 base, with 10 bases lying between them. CDR1 is MNHEY and CDR2 is SMNVEV in the germline V gene (reference sequence). CDR3 DNA sequence: TGTGCCAGCAGTGTTAGCGGACGCACAGATACGCAGTATTTT. This encodes CASSVSGRTDTQYF.

J is TRBJ2-3 and V is TRBV4-3; 7 nucleotides match TRBD2. J lost 0 bases, V lost 0 bases, and 6 bases had no gene match. Looked up from germline, CDR1 is LGHNA and CDR2 is YSLEER. This CDR3 region has 17 residues. CDR3 DNA sequence: TGCGCCAGCAGCCAAGATAAGCAAGCGGGAAGCACAGATACGCAGTATTTT. Translating gives CASSQDKQAGSTDTQYF.

This clone was detected only once. The rearrangement uses TRBV5-1 and TRBJ2-1, with TRBD1 matching 7 bases. J lost 6 bases, V lost 4 bases, and 4 bases had no gene match. This CDR3 has 13 amino acids. CDR1 is SGHRS, CDR2 YFSETQ, per germline. CDR3 loop: CASSQTGSNEQFF. Written as DNA, the CDR3 is TGCGCCAGCAGCCAGACAGGGTCCAATGAGCAGTTCTTC.

This chain links TRBV18 with TRBJ2-2; D is uncertain. The CDR3 consists of 13 residues. Trimming removed 2 bases at V and 4 bases at J, with 5 bases between. Germline CDR1 is KGHSH and CDR2 is LQKENI. The CDR3 DNA is TGTGCCAGCTCACCAACATCCACCGGGGAGCTGTTTTTT. As protein: CASSPTSTGELFF.

The CDR3 loop reads CASGGQGGEQYF. DNA of the CDR3: TGTGCTAGTGGTGGACAGGGAGGCGAGCAGTACTTC. The rearrangement uses TRBV12-5 and TRBJ2-7, with 8 positions matching TRBD1. From germline, CDR1 is LGHNT and CDR2 FRNRAP. V was clipped by 5 bases and J by 6 bases; unmatched bases: 3. CDR3 size: 12 residues.

This rearrangement joins TRBV5-1 to TRBJ1-5; perhaps TRBD1 as D (6 bases). CDR3 length: 15 amino acids. The germline gives CDR1 SGHRS, CDR2 YFSETQ. V was shortened by 0 bases and J by 6 bases, with 13 bases between the two germline ends. The CDR3 is CASSLAGAEGQPQHF. CDR3 in DNA: TGCGCCAGCAGCTTGGCAGGGGCTGAGGGTCAGCCCCAGCATTTT.

Comment on this clone: This specimen includes other DNA sequences encoding the same CDR3. The gene calls are TRBV19 and TRBJ2-5, with TRBD2 identical over 7 bases. Losses at the gene ends were 3 bases for V and 4 bases for J; bases not matched to a gene: 5. Germline lookup yields CDR1 LNHDA and CDR2 SQIVND (reference sequence). The CDR3 contains 14 residues. CDR3 bases: TGTGCCAGTAGTATCCCGGGCGGGAGAGAGACCCAGTACTTC. Its translation is CASSIPGGRETQYF.

This clone was seen a single time. The rearrangement links TRBV6-6 to TRBJ2-7; perhaps TRBD2 as D (5 bases). V lost 0 bases, J lost 6 bases, and 12 bases lay in between. This CDR3 region has 14 residues. Germline CDR1 is MNHNY and CDR2 is SVGAGI (reference sequence). The CDR3 here is CASSYSTGFGEQYF. DNA for the CDR3: TGTGCCAGCAGTTACTCTACGGGGTTCGGCGAGCAGTACTTC.

V is TRBV10-3 and J is TRBJ2-5, with D possibly matching TRBD1 (5 bases). V lost 6 bases to trimming and J lost 0 bases, with 11 bases between them. This CDR3 has 14 amino acids. The germline V gene encodes CDR1 ENHRY and CDR2 SYGVKD. DNA of the CDR3: TGTGCCATCAGCCTAGGGGCGGACCAAGAGACCCAGTACTTC. Translating it yields CAISLGADQETQYF.

The rearrangement joins TRBV4-1 to TRBJ1-6; 9 positions match TRBD1. The CDR3 contains 15 residues. The V and J ends lost 2 bases and 5 bases, in that order; junction bases with no gene match: 1. CDR1 and CDR2 (germline): MGHRA, YSYEKL. The CDR3: CASSQRDRDNSPLHF. CDR3 DNA sequence: TGCGCCAGCAGCCAACGGGACAGGGATAATTCACCCCTCCACTTT.

Remarks on this clone: Compared with germline, one end of the junction differs, possibly owing to a read error. The chain couples TRBV5-1 to TRBJ1-6, with 8 bases aligning to TRBD1. The germline V gene encodes CDR1 SGHRS and CDR2 YFSETQ. This CDR3 is 15 amino acids long. The CDR3, as DNA: TGCGCCGGCAGCTTGGACAGGGCCAAGAATTCACCCCTCCACTTT. Protein: CAGSLDRAKNSPLHF.

This clone has a single count. This chain links TRBV10-3 with TRBJ1-3; TRBD1 matches 10 bases. Germline CDR1 ENHRY, CDR2 SYGVKD. The V and J ends lost 0 bases and 4 bases, in that order; junction bases with no gene match: 3. This CDR3 has 16 residues. The CDR3: CAISESTGGSGNTIYF. The DNA for the CDR3 is TGTGCCATCAGTGAGTCGACAGGGGGCTCGGGAAACACCATATATTTT.

CDR3 sequence reads: CASGGYSYEQYF. CDR3 DNA: TGTGCCAGCGGAGGATACTCCTACGAGCAGTACTTC. V is TRBV7-2 and J is TRBJ2-7, with a tentative D call TRBD2 (5 bases). CDR1 is SGHTA, CDR2 FQGNSA, per germline. V was pared by 8 bases and J by 0 bases, with 8 bases between. The CDR3 extends over 12 amino acids.

In nucleotides, the CDR3 is TGTGCCAGTAGTATAGACGGGACTAGCGGGGAAAGAGATACGCAGTATTTT. Translation: CASSIDGTSGERDTQYF. The chain employs TRBV19 and TRBJ2-3, with TRBD2 identical over 13 bases. J lost 5 bases, V lost 0 bases, and 5 bases had no gene match. The CDR3 runs to 17 residues. Germline CDR1 reads LNHDA; CDR2 reads SQIVND (reference sequence).

This clone was seen only a few times. The rearrangement joins TRBV28 to TRBJ1-6, with TRBD1 as a possible D gene (5 bases). Deletions cut 6 bases from V and 9 bases from J, with 18 bases between. The CDR3 is 15 amino acids. Germline lookup yields CDR1 MDHEN and CDR2 SYDVKM. Here the CDR3 DNA reads TGTGCCAGCAGCCCTCAAGGACACAAAAGTTCACCCCTCCACTTT. This encodes CASSPQGHKSSPLHF.

The CDR3 coding sequence is TGCGCCAGCAGCCCTCGACAGGGTATCGGCACTGAAGCTTTCTTT. It translates to CASSPRQGIGTEAFF. This rearrangement joins TRBV5-1 to TRBJ1-1; 7 bases fit TRBD1. The CDR3 sequence is 15 residues long. CDR1 is SGHRS, CDR2 YFSETQ, per germline. Trimming took 4 bases from V and 4 from J; bases not matched to a gene: 10.